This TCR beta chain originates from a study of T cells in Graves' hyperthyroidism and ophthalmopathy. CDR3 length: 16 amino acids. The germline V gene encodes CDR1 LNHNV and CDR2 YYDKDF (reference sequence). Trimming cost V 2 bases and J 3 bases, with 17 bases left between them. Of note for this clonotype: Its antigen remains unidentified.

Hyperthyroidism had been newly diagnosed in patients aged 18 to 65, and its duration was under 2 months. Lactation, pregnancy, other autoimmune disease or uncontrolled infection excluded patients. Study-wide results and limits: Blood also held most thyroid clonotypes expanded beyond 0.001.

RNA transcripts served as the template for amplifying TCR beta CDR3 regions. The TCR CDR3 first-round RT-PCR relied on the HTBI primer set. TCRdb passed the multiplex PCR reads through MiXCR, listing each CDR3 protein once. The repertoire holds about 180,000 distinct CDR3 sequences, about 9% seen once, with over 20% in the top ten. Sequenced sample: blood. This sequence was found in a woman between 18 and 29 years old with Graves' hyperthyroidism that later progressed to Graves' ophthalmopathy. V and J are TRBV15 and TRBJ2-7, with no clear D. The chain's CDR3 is CATSRTTKTESYEQYF. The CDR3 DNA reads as TGTGCCACCAGCAGAACCACGAAGACGGAGAGCTACGAGCAGTACTTC. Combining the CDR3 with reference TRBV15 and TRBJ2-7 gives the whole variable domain DAMVIQNPRYQVTQFGKPVTLSCSQTLNHNVMYWYQQKSSQAPKLLFHYYDKDFNNEADTPDNFQSRRPNTSFCFLDIRSPGLGDTAMYLCATSRTTKTESYEQYFGPGTRLTVT.